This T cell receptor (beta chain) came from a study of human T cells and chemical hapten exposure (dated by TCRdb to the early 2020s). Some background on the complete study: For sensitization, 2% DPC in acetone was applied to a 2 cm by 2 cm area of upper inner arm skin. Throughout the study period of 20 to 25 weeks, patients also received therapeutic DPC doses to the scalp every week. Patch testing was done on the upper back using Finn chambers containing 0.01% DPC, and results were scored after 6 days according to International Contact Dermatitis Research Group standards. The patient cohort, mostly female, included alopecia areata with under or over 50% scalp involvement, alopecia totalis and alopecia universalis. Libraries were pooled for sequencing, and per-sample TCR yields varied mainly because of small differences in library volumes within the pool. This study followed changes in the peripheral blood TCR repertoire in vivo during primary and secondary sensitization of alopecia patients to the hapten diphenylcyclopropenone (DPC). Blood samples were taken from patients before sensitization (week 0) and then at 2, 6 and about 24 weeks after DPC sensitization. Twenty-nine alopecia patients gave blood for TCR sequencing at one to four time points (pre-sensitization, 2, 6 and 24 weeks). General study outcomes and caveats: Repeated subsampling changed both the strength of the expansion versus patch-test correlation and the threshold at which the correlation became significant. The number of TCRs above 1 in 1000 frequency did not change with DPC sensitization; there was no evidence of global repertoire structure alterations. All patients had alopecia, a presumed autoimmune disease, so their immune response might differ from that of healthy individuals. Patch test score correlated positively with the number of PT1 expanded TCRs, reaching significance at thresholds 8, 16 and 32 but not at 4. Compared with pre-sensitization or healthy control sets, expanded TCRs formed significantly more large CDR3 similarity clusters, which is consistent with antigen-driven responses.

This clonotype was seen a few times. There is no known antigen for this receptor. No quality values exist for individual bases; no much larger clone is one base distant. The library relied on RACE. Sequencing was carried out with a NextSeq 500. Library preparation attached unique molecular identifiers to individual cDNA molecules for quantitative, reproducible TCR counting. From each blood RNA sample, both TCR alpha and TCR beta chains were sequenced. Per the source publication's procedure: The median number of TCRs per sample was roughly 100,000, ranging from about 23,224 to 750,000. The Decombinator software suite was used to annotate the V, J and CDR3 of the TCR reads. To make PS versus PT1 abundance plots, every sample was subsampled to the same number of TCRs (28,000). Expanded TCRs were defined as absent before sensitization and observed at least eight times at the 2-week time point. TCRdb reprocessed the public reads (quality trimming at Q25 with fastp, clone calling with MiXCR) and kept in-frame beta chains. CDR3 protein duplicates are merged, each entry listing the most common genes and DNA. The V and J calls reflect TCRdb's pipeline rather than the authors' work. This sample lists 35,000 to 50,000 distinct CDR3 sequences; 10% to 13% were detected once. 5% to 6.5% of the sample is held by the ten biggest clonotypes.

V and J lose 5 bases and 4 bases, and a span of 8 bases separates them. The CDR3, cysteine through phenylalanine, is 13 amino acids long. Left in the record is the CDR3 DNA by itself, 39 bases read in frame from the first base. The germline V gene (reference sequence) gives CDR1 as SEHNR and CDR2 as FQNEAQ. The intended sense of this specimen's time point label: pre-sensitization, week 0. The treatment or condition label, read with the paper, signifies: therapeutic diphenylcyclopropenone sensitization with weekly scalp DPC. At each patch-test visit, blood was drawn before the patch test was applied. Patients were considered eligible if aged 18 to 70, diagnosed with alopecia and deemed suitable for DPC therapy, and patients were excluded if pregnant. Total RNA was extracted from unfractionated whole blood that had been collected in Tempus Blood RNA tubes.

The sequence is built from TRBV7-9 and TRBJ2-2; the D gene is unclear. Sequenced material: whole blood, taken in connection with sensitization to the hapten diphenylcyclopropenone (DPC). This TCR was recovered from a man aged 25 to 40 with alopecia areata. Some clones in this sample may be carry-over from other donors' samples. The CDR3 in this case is CASSPLVTGELFF. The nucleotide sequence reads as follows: TGTGCCAGCAGCCCCCTTGTCACCGGGGAGCTGTTTTTT.